This T cell receptor beta chain stems from a study of blood T cell repertoires in COVID-19. The CDR3 contains 13 residues. CDR1 SEHNR and CDR2 FQNEAQ come from the germline V gene (reference sequence). Trimming pared 5 bases from V and 9 bases from J, leaving 17 bases between. Sequencing used immunoSEQ multiplex PCR; TCRdb keeps in-frame clones, though not all of them. The table has under 90,000 clones, more than 75% seen once. Sequencing input: peripheral blood. This chain links TRBV7-9 with TRBJ2-7; D might be TRBD1 (6 bases). This sequence was found in a human donor in a cohort sampled during active COVID-19. The CDR3 coding sequence is TGTGCCAGCAGCACCAGGACAGCCCGGGGGCAGTACTTC. Translating gives CASSTRTARGQYF.